This TCR beta chain stems from a study of tumor-infiltrating lymphocytes in localized non-small cell lung cancer. As for the study in general: From each patient, both tumor and uninvolved lung, non-adjacent to tumor, were sampled.

Measured with immunoSEQ multiplex PCR; TCRdb has only the in-frame clones, and not every one. The table has 9,300 or so clones, around three quarters seen once. This clone has a single count. Its antigen is currently unknown. Findings and caveats of the study: Each assay used a separate piece of the same tissue. TCRbeta sequencing showed higher T cell infiltration in tumors than uninvolved lung. TCR sequencing covered a subset of patients with enough tissue.

The CDR3 contains 13 residues. The V gene's germline CDR1 is MNHEY and CDR2 SMNVEV (reference sequence). V gave up 0 bases and J gave up 4 bases, with 7 bases separating them. This rearrangement joins TRBV27 to TRBJ2-7, with unresolved D. What was sequenced was uninvolved lung tissue not adjacent to the tumor. This receptor was obtained from a human donor with non-small cell lung cancer. For the CDR3, the DNA is TGTGCCAGCAGTTTATCGACCACGTACGAGCAGTACTTC. Amino acids: CASSLSTTYEQYF.